The 20 T cell receptor beta chains given below trace back to one sample, sequenced in a study of regulatory and conventional T cells in RAG deficiency. The table came from immunoSEQ multiplex PCR; TCRdb's copy has only in-frame clones and leaves some out. This sample has around 3,100 clones, with 85% to 95% found just once. Genomic DNA came from blood regulatory T cells gated CD4+ CD25-high CD127-low. These data were likewise used in another study, on regulatory T cells. That paper notes: The PCR used 52 TRBV and 13 TRBJ primers.

The sequenced sample was CD4+ Tregs sorted from blood. The origin of the receptors is a human donor in good health.

V gene TRBV7-8 combines with J gene TRBJ1-5, with D uncertain. The length of the CDR3 is 15 residues. V shed 5 bases and J shed 6 bases, with 17 bases lying between them. Germline V gives CDR1 SGHVS, CDR2 FQNEAQ. CDR3 in amino acids: CASSNAGYGGQPQHF. CDR3 coding DNA: TGTGCCAGCAGCAACGCAGGCTACGGAGGTCAGCCCCAGCATTTT. The complete variable domain, with remaining parts taken from reference TRBV7-8 and TRBJ1-5, reads GAGVSQSPRYKVAKRGQDVALRCDPISGHVSLFWYQQALGQGPEFLTYFQNEAQLDKSGLPSDRFFAERPEGSVSTLKIQRTQQEDSAVYLCASSNAGYGGQPQHFGDGTRLSIL.

The chain joins TRBV7-8 to TRBJ2-5; the D gene could be TRBD1 or TRBD2 (5 bases each). The CDR3 sequence is 17 residues long. Germline loops: CDR1 SGHVS, CDR2 FQNEAQ. Trimming left V 5 bases short and J 5 bases short, with 24 bases between. The CDR3 loop is CASSLGDGYNSYETQYF. The CDR3 DNA is TGTGCCAGCAGCCTAGGGGACGGATACAATTCTTATGAGACCCAGTACTTC.

This chain joins TRBV27 and TRBJ2-2, with D uncertain. V was clipped by 7 bases and J by 1 base, with 7 bases between them. This CDR3 is built from 13 residues. CDR1 is MNHEY and CDR2 is SMNVEV in the germline V gene (reference sequence). The CDR3, as DNA: TGTGCCAGCATAGGTTGGAACACCGGGGAGCTGTTTTTT. This sequence encodes CASIGWNTGELFF.

This chain links TRBV18 with TRBJ2-7; 10 bases align to TRBD1. Unmatched junction bases numbered 10, after V lost 4 bases and J lost 4 bases. Per germline, CDR1 KGHSH and CDR2 LQKENI. The CDR3 is 16 residues long. The CDR3: CASSLGTGAILYEQYF. The DNA of the CDR3 is TGTGCCAGCTCACTTGGGACAGGGGCAATTCTGTACGAGCAGTACTTC.

This sequence joins TRBV11-3 and TRBJ1-1, with D unresolved. The CDR3 spans 15 residues. The V gene lost 1 base and the J gene lost 1 base, with 10 bases spanning the gap. Per germline, CDR1 SGHNT and CDR2 YENEEA. Here the CDR3 reads CASSLVIGANTEAFF. CDR3 in DNA: TGTGCCAGCAGCTTAGTAATAGGTGCGAACACTGAAGCTTTCTTT.

The J gene is TRBJ2-1, the V gene TRBV7-9; maybe TRBD1 (5 bases). The CDR3 consists of 11 residues. Trimming took 2 bases from V and 14 from J, leaving 10 bases between them. The germline gives CDR1 SEHNR, CDR2 FQNEAQ (reference sequence). The CDR3: CASSLWGEEFF. The CDR3 bases are TGTGCCAGCAGCTTATGGGGCGAGGAGTTCTTC.

The V and J genes are TRBV5-1 and TRBJ1-1; TRBD1 aligns across 8 bases. Germline loops: CDR1 SGHRS, CDR2 YFSETQ. Trimming cost V 3 bases and J 4 bases; bases outside gene matches: 5. The CDR3 is made up of 14 amino acids. The CDR3: CASSSWTGSTEAFF. The CDR3 region has the DNA TGCGCCAGCAGCTCGTGGACAGGGAGCACTGAAGCTTTCTTT.

The J gene is TRBJ2-3, the V gene TRBV5-4; D is ambiguous. Per germline, CDR1 SGHNT and CDR2 YYREEE (reference sequence). V lost 0 bases and J lost 4, with 6 bases in between. This CDR3 spans 13 amino acids. The CDR3 spells CASSLVEADTQYF. The CDR3 nucleotides read TGTGCCAGCAGCTTGGTAGAGGCAGATACGCAGTATTTT.

This clone was detected a few times. J is TRBJ2-1 and V is TRBV27, with 10 bases identical to TRBD2. V shed 2 bases, J shed 8 bases, and the junction held 6 bases outside the gene matches. The CDR3 is 15 residues long. CDR1 MNHEY and CDR2 SMNVEV come from the germline V gene (reference sequence). Written as DNA, the CDR3 is TGTGCCAGCAGTTTAAGGGTAGCGGGAGGTCATGAGCAGTTCTTC. It is translated as CASSLRVAGGHEQFF.

The rearrangement joins TRBV7-9 to TRBJ1-1; weak D call: TRBD1 (5 bases). Germline loops: CDR1 SEHNR, CDR2 FQNEAQ (reference sequence). V was cut by 4 bases and J by 4 bases, with 16 bases left in between. The CDR3 sequence is 15 residues long. CDR3 residues: CASSSVPRGTTEAFF. Here the CDR3 DNA reads TGTGCCAGCAGCTCCGTACCCCGCGGGACCACTGAAGCTTTCTTT.

The V and J genes are TRBV11-3 and TRBJ2-2; D not certain. In germline, CDR1 is SGHNT, CDR2 YENEEA. This CDR3 comprises 15 residues. The V end was cut by 1 base, the J end by 5 bases, with 11 bases between. The chain's CDR3 is CASSLGLAGTGELFF. In DNA form, the CDR3 reads TGTGCCAGCAGCTTAGGGCTCGCCGGAACCGGGGAGCTGTTTTTT.

V and J are TRBV19 and TRBJ1-6, with 8 bases matching TRBD1. Losses at the gene ends were 0 bases for V and 6 bases for J; bases not matched to a gene: 1. CDR3 length: 15 amino acids. CDR1 and CDR2 from the germline V gene are LNHDA and SQIVND (reference sequence). The CDR3 region has the DNA TGTGCCAGTAGTATAGAGACAGGGGTTAATTCACCCCTCCACTTT. Encoded protein: CASSIETGVNSPLHF.

The genes are TRBV18 and TRBJ2-2; D ambiguous. The CDR3 has 14 residues. Germline V CDR1 and CDR2: KGHSH, LQKENI. The V end lost 4 bases, the J end lost 5 bases, and 11 bases lay between the germline ends. As DNA, the CDR3 is TGTGCCAGCTCACAACGACATATTACCGGGGAGCTGTTTTTT. Amino acids: CASSQRHITGELFF.

The chain has TRBV4-1 and TRBJ2-7; D may be TRBD1 (5 bases). The V end was cut by 2 bases, the J end by 2 bases, with 19 bases between. Per germline, CDR1 MGHRA and CDR2 YSYEKL. This CDR3 spans 17 amino acids. CDR3 sequence (DNA): TGCGCCAGCAGCCAATTCGTCAGGGCAGCAATTCCCTACGAGCAGTACTTC. This gives the protein CASSQFVRAAIPYEQYF.

The chain is built from TRBV7-9 and TRBJ2-2, with D perhaps TRBD1 or TRBD2 (5 bases each). Germline V gene sequence: CDR1 SEHNR, CDR2 FQNEAQ (reference sequence). This CDR3 has 12 amino acids. V dropped 5 bases and J dropped 7 bases, with 8 bases sitting between them. The CDR3 loop is CASSGTIGELFF. CDR3 nucleotide sequence: TGTGCCAGCAGCGGGACGATCGGGGAGCTGTTTTTT.

The V and J genes are TRBV5-4 and TRBJ2-2; D possibly uses TRBD1 or TRBD2 (5 bases each). The germline V gene encodes CDR1 SGHNT and CDR2 YYREEE (reference sequence). V lost 2 bases and J lost 0, with 11 bases in between. The CDR3 contains 16 residues. Here the CDR3 reads CASSFSGGPNTGELFF. In DNA form, the CDR3 reads TGTGCCAGCAGCTTCAGTGGGGGTCCGAACACCGGGGAGCTGTTTTTT. The variable domain in full, completed from reference TRBV5-4 and TRBJ2-2, reads ETGVTQSPTHLIKTRGQQVTLRCSSQSGHNTVSWYQQALGQGPQFIFQYYREEENGRGNFPPRFSGLQFPNYSSELNVNALELDDSALYLCASSFSGGPNTGELFFGEGSRLTVL.

This chain links TRBV5-5 with TRBJ2-7; tentatively, D is TRBD1 (5 bases). This CDR3 contains 15 residues. Germline V gives CDR1 SGHKS, CDR2 YYEKEE (reference sequence). V gave up 4 bases and J gave up 2 bases, with 16 bases separating them. The CDR3 coding sequence is TGTGCCAGCAGCCCCACAAGCCAGACAGCCTACGAGCAGTACTTC. This sequence encodes CASSPTSQTAYEQYF. Drawing the rest from reference TRBV5-5 and TRBJ2-7, the complete variable domain is DAGVTQSPTHLIKTRGQQVTLRCSPISGHKSVSWYQQVLGQGPQFIFQYYEKEERGRGNFPDRFSARQFPNYSSELNVNALLLGDSALYLCASSPTSQTAYEQYFGPGTRLTVT.

The V gene is TRBV18, the J gene TRBJ2-7; TRBD1 matches at 12 bases. V lost 3 bases and J lost 12; bases outside the gene matches: 9. The germline V gene has CDR1 KGHSH and CDR2 LQKENI. The CDR3 has 14 residues. The CDR3 DNA reads TGTGCCAGCTCACCGGGGACAGGGGGCGCGATGTGGTACTTC. Its protein product is CASSPGTGGAMWYF.

The gene calls are TRBV5-1 and TRBJ2-3; perhaps D is TRBD1 or TRBD2 (5 bases each). The CDR3 consists of 14 residues. V was shortened by 5 bases and J by 6 bases, with 16 bases between the two germline ends. Germline V CDR1 and CDR2: SGHRS, YFSETQ. CDR3 sequence: CASSVGQGGDTQYF. CDR3 coding DNA: TGCGCCAGCAGTGTAGGGCAGGGCGGGGATACGCAGTATTTT.

The chain has TRBV2 and TRBJ1-1; D remains unclear. The CDR3 consists of 14 residues. In germline, CDR1 is SNHLY, CDR2 FYNNEI. The V end was cut by 6 bases, the J end by 6 bases, with 17 bases between. The CDR3 nucleotides are TGTGCCAGCAGGACTCAGGCGGTAACCGCTGAAGCTTTCTTT. Translating it yields CASRTQAVTAEAFF.